Presented here are 25 T cell receptor beta chains from one specimen sequenced in a study of blood T cell repertoires in COVID-19. Assay: immunoSEQ multiplex PCR; the TCRdb copy retains only in-frame clones and omits some. The sample records around 59,000 clones, around 88% being singletons. Sequencing used peripheral blood. The receptor source for this set is a man aged 55 to 70 with acute or convalescent COVID-19.

V usage is TRBV18 and J usage is TRBJ2-2; D gene unclear. The CDR3 is 14 residues long. Germline assignment: CDR1 KGHSH and CDR2 LQKENI. V was clipped by 1 base and J by 1 base, with 4 bases between them. The chain's CDR3 is CASSPLGNTGELFF. CDR3 coding DNA: TGTGCCAGCTCACCACTCGGGAACACCGGGGAGCTGTTTTTT.

The chain links TRBV5-1 to TRBJ2-1; D is possibly TRBD2 (6 bases). The CDR3 is 14 residues long. CDR1 is SGHRS and CDR2 is YFSETQ in the germline V gene. The V end was cut by 2 bases, the J end by 5 bases, with 11 bases between. CDR3 residues: CASSFLATDNEQFF. In DNA form, the CDR3 reads TGCGCCAGCAGCTTCCTAGCGACCGACAATGAGCAGTTCTTC.

The chain is built from TRBV3-1 (or the pseudogene TRBV3-2) and TRBJ2-2; 9 bases match TRBD1. The CDR3 extends over 15 amino acids. The V segment lost 6 bases and the J segment 4 bases; nucleotides outside the gene matches: 6. The germline V gene encodes CDR1 LGHDT and CDR2 YNNKEL (reference sequence). The CDR3 protein is CASRDRGLVTGELFF. DNA of the CDR3: TGTGCCAGCAGGGACAGGGGCCTGGTCACCGGGGAGCTGTTTTTT.

The V gene is TRBV5-8, the J gene TRBJ2-1; D is unclear. The CDR3 length is 17 residues. The V gene's germline CDR1 is SGHTS and CDR2 YDEGEE. The germline V and J ends were trimmed by 3 bases and 0 bases, with 16 bases remaining between them. CDR3 residues: CASSSLWRSSSYNEQFF. CDR3 nucleotides: TGTGCCAGCAGCTCCCTTTGGCGGTCGAGCTCCTACAATGAGCAGTTCTTC.

A single count supports this clone. The chain employs TRBV15 and TRBJ2-7; possible D gene TRBD1, 6 bases. Between the trimmed V and J ends, which lost 0 bases and 3 bases, there was a span of 12 bases. The germline CDR1 and CDR2 sequences are LNHNV and YYDKDF (reference sequence). This CDR3 is built from 15 residues. CDR3 region: CATSRDKGRGYEQYF. The CDR3, as DNA: TGTGCCACCAGCAGAGATAAGGGCAGGGGCTACGAGCAGTACTTC. Full variable domain (missing parts from reference TRBV15 and TRBJ2-7): DAMVIQNPRYQVTQFGKPVTLSCSQTLNHNVMYWYQQKSSQAPKLLFHYYDKDFNNEADTPDNFQSRRPNTSFCFLDIRSPGLGDTAMYLCATSRDKGRGYEQYFGPGTRLTVT.

V gene TRBV3-1 (or the pseudogene TRBV3-2) combines with J gene TRBJ2-7; TRBD2 aligns across 9 bases. The V segment lost 1 base and the J segment 9 bases; nucleotides outside the gene matches: 4. The CDR3 is 13 residues long. Germline values: CDR1 LGHDT, CDR2 YNNKEL (reference sequence). This chain's CDR3 is CASSQVVSGRQYF. CDR3 DNA: TGTGCCAGCAGCCAAGTGGTTAGCGGGAGGCAGTACTTC.

This chain uses TRBV6-1 with TRBJ1-4; 11 positions match TRBD1. The germline V gene encodes CDR1 MNHNS and CDR2 SASEGT. J gave up 6 bases and V 2 bases, and 2 bases lay outside the gene matches. The CDR3 loop spans 15 amino acids. CDR3 nucleotide sequence: TGTGCCAGCAGTGAACCGGGACAGGGGGATGAAAAACTGTTTTTT. The encoded protein is CASSEPGQGDEKLFF.

The V and J genes are TRBV7-3 and TRBJ1-6; D not certain. CDR3 size: 13 residues. The germline V and J ends were trimmed by 1 base and 7 bases, with 5 bases remaining between them. Germline loops: CDR1 SGHTA, CDR2 FQGTGA. The CDR3 nucleotides are TGTGCCAGCAGCTTAAGGCAGAATTCACCCCTCCACTTT. It specifies CASSLRQNSPLHF.

V usage is TRBV3-1 (or the pseudogene TRBV3-2) and J usage is TRBJ2-1, with 8 bases aligning to TRBD1. The CDR3 loop spans 15 amino acids. Per germline, CDR1 LGHDT and CDR2 YNNKEL (reference sequence). After removal of 4 bases from V and 6 bases from J, the junction contained 8 bases not matched to a gene. The CDR3 reads CASSPTGGPFNEQFF. CDR3 bases: TGTGCCAGCAGCCCCACAGGGGGTCCCTTCAATGAGCAGTTCTTC.

Here the CDR3 reads CASRTGMNTEAFF. The CDR3 DNA follows: TGTGCCAGTAGGACAGGGATGAACACTGAAGCTTTCTTT. The chain employs TRBV19 and TRBJ1-1; TRBD1 aligns across 7 bases. V shed 6 bases, J shed 0 bases, and the junction held 1 base outside the gene matches. Germline lookup yields CDR1 LNHDA and CDR2 SQIVND (reference sequence). The CDR3 runs 13 residues.

The V gene is TRBV10-3, the J gene TRBJ1-2; D ambiguous. The CDR3 is 13 amino acids. Trimming left V 6 bases short and J 2 bases short, with 10 bases between. CDR1 is ENHRY, CDR2 SYGVKD, per germline. The CDR3: CAIRLEANYGYTF. For the CDR3, the DNA is TGTGCCATCAGGTTGGAGGCCAACTATGGCTACACCTTC.

The gene calls are TRBV3-1 (or the pseudogene TRBV3-2) and TRBJ1-2; 8 bases fit TRBD1. This CDR3 region has 15 residues. CDR1 and CDR2 (germline): LGHDT, YNNKEL (reference sequence). With 4 bases clipped from V and 3 bases from J, the junction kept 7 bases outside the gene matches. The CDR3 nucleotides are TGTGCCAGCAGCCCGAGGACAGGGTACGACTATGGCTACACCTTC. This encodes CASSPRTGYDYGYTF.

The rearrangement links TRBV10-1 to TRBJ2-3; maybe TRBD1 (5 bases). The CDR3 contains 15 residues. V was pared by 2 bases and J by 2 bases, with 11 bases between. Germline CDR1 WNHNN, CDR2 SYGVQD (reference sequence). CDR3 bases: TGCGCCAGCAGTGAGAACCAGGACACCACAGATACGCAGTATTTT. Translating gives CASSENQDTTDTQYF.

V usage is TRBV29-1 and J usage is TRBJ2-1; 9 bases are shared with TRBD2. This CDR3 comprises 14 residues. Unmatched junction bases numbered 7, after V lost 3 bases and J lost 7 bases. Germline-derived CDR1 and CDR2 are SQVTM and ANQGSEA. The CDR3 region has the DNA TGCAGCGTTGACCTGGCGGGAGGGCCAAATGAGCAGTTCTTC. As protein: CSVDLAGGPNEQFF.

The chain has TRBV9 and TRBJ2-1, with no clear D. In germline, CDR1 is SGDLS, CDR2 YYNGEE. The V and J ends lost 0 bases and 4 bases respectively, with 8 bases between them. This CDR3 region has 14 residues. The CDR3 coding sequence is TGTGCCAGCAGCGTAGAGCCCGTTTACAATGAGCAGTTCTTC. This encodes CASSVEPVYNEQFF.

This chain connects TRBV4-1 to TRBJ1-5, with 7 bases lining up with TRBD1. Germline values: CDR1 MGHRA, CDR2 YSYEKL. Germline trimming cut 2 bases from V and 5 bases from J; bases unmatched to any gene: 12. The CDR3 spans 17 residues. The CDR3 DNA follows: TGCGCCAGCAGCCAACAGGGGGGTCTCCGTTCGGATCAGCCCCAGCATTTT. Encoded protein: CASSQQGGLRSDQPQHF.

This clone appeared a single time. The chain links TRBV6-5 to TRBJ1-1; D might be TRBD1 (6 bases). Germline V lookup: CDR1 MNHEY, CDR2 SVGAGI. The V and J ends lost 6 bases and 5 bases respectively, with 10 bases between them. CDR3 length: 12 amino acids. The CDR3, as DNA: TGTGCCAGCAGCCAGGGGCGGACTGAAGCTTTCTTT. This translates into CASSQGRTEAFF.

CDR3 in amino acids: CASTRDFGGTQYF. The CDR3 nucleotides read TGTGCCAGCACCCGAGACTTTGGCGGGACCCAGTACTTC. V is TRBV28 and J is TRBJ2-5; D unresolved. CDR3 length: 13 amino acids. From germline, CDR1 is MDHEN and CDR2 SYDVKM. Trimming took 7 bases from V and 7 from J, leaving 16 bases between them.

V is TRBV5-1 and J is TRBJ2-1; 13 bases align to TRBD2. Germline values: CDR1 SGHRS, CDR2 YFSETQ. The CDR3 is made up of 17 amino acids. J lost 4 bases, V lost 5 bases, and 9 bases had no gene match. This CDR3 is CASRAGTSGEDYNEQFF. CDR3 bases: TGCGCCAGCAGGGCCGGGACTAGCGGGGAAGATTACAATGAGCAGTTCTTC. The full variable domain, in which reference TRBV5-1 and TRBJ2-1 provide the parts outside the CDR3, is KAGVTQTPRYLIKTRGQQVTLSCSPISGHRSVSWYQQTPGQGLQFLFEYFSETQRNKGNFPGRFSGRQFSNSRSEMNVSTLELGDSALYLCASRAGTSGEDYNEQFFGPGTRLTVL.

The chain carries TRBV3-1 (or the pseudogene TRBV3-2) and TRBJ1-3; TRBD1 might be the D (6 bases). The CDR3 runs 18 residues. Germline V gene lookup returns CDR1 LGHDT and CDR2 YNNKEL (reference sequence). Trimming cost V 5 bases and J 0 bases, with 20 bases left between them. The CDR3, as DNA: TGTGCCAGCAGCTTCTACGCCTTACAGGGTCCCTCTGGAAACACCATATATTTT. As protein: CASSFYALQGPSGNTIYF.

The chain joins TRBV4-1 to TRBJ2-1; D possibly corresponds to TRBD1 (6 bases). Germline V gene lookup returns CDR1 MGHRA and CDR2 YSYEKL. CDR3 length: 18 amino acids. Trimming cost V 0 bases and J 0 bases, with 15 bases left between them. The CDR3 nucleotides read TGCGCCAGCAGCCAAGACGTAGGGGGAAGGAGCTCCTACAATGAGCAGTTCTTC. Its protein is CASSQDVGGRSSYNEQFF.

The chain uses TRBV2 and TRBJ2-3; tentative D call: TRBD2 (6 bases). Trimming cost V 7 bases and J 6 bases, with 17 bases left between them. The CDR3 has 14 amino acids. The germline V gene has CDR1 SNHLY and CDR2 FYNNEI. CDR3 residues: CASIGRLGRDTQYF. DNA of the CDR3: TGTGCCAGCATCGGGAGACTAGGACGGGATACGCAGTATTTT.

The chain uses TRBV29-1 and TRBJ2-3, with D possibly being TRBD2 (6 bases). The CDR3 spans 13 residues. Germline CDR1 reads SQVTM; CDR2 reads ANQGSEA. V was trimmed by 8 bases and J by 1 base, leaving 13 bases between them. The CDR3 sequence is CSSSGGGTDTQYF. CDR3 nucleotides: TGCAGCAGTAGCGGAGGGGGCACAGATACGCAGTATTTT.

The chain employs TRBV5-1 and TRBJ2-6, with TRBD1 identical over 7 bases. The germline V gene has CDR1 SGHRS and CDR2 YFSETQ. V was pared by 4 bases and J by 2 bases, with 0 bases of the junction left unmatched. CDR3 size: 14 residues. CDR3 protein: CASSGQAGANVLTF. DNA of the CDR3: TGCGCCAGCAGCGGACAGGCTGGGGCCAACGTCCTGACTTTC.

This clone was recorded once. The chain couples TRBV9 to TRBJ2-7; 7 bases map to TRBD1. From germline, CDR1 is SGDLS and CDR2 YYNGEE. V shed 4 bases and J 6 bases; nucleotides not matched to a gene: 13. CDR3 length equals 15 residues. The CDR3 sequence: CASSPSGGRFGEQYF. The CDR3 region has the DNA TGTGCCAGCAGCCCCTCAGGGGGTAGGTTTGGCGAGCAGTACTTC.